This T cell receptor beta chain was recovered during a study of T cell repertoires in cytomegalovirus infection (dated by TCRdb to about 2019). General notes on the study: Donor HLA type was relevant to the analysis, because carriage of CMV infection together with the matching HLA type was indicated by public TCR beta signatures. What the authors observed across the whole study: Cumulative frequency of public TCR beta family members discriminated carriers of CMV infection plus the relevant HLA type in this cohort and an independent approximately 370-donor cohort. The ex vivo response was dominated by HLA-C-restricted CMV-specific TCR beta clonotypes, which also provided the single most frequent clonotype in two of eight donors.

Points on this clonotype: The clone's antigen remains unknown. Per-nucleotide qualities are absent, and no much larger clonotype sits a single base away.

From a lookup of the germline V gene, CDR1 and CDR2 are MDHEN and SYDVKM. Its CDR3 holds 15 amino acids, cysteine through phenylalanine. The CDR3 DNA has 45 bases and is translated from base 1. Germline trimming amounts to 8 bases on V and 4 bases on J, with 4 as the count of junction bases outside the gene matches. Sequencer: Illumina HiSeq 1500. The public reads were run again by TCRdb, first through fastp at Q25 and then through MiXCR, and only productive beta chains were kept. Duplicate CDR3 protein sequences are folded into a single record with the most common DNA and genes. The sample table records fewer than 300,000 distinct CDR3 sequences; about 23% of these occur just once. The biggest ten clones account for roughly 14% of the sample.

The rearranged segments are TRBV28 and TRBJ2-1; a stretch of 14 junction bases matches TRBD2. The TCR originated in a human donor in good health (CMV status not recorded). Some clones in this sample may be carry-over from other donors' samples. The sample consisted of PBMCs. The nucleotide sequence reads TGTGCCAGCGGAGGACTAGCGGGAGGTTACAATGAGCAGTTCTTC. It is translated as CASGGLAGGYNEQFF.